This T cell receptor beta chain appears in the sequencing data of a study of cytomegalovirus exposure and HLA in healthy donors. PCR involved 60 Vbeta and 13 Jbeta primers. Produced via immunoSEQ multiplex PCR; TCRdb's table is partial and in-frame only. The sample contains approximately 210,000 clones, around 74% of which appear only once. The receptor was derived from a girl under 18 in good health and CMV-seropositive. Sequenced sample: PBMCs.

The CDR3 loop reads CASGWEWAGENAGANVLTF. For the CDR3, the DNA is TGTGCTAGTGGTTGGGAATGGGCAGGGGAGAACGCTGGGGCCAACGTCCTGACTTTC. The chain employs TRBV12-5 and TRBJ2-6; D possibly corresponds to TRBD1 (6 bases). In germline, CDR1 is LGHNT, CDR2 FRNRAP. The germline V and J ends were trimmed by 4 bases and 2 bases, with 21 bases remaining between them. The CDR3 consists of 19 residues.